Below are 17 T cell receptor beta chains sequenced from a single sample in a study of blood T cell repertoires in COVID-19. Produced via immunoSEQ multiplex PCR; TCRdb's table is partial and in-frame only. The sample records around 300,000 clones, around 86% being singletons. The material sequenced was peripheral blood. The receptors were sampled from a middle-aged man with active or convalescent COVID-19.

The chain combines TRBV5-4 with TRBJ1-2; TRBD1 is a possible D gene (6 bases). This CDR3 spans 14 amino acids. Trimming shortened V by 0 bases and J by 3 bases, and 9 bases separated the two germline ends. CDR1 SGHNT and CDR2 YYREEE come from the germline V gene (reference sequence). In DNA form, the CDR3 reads TGTGCCAGCAGCTTGGGGGAGGGGGACTATGGCTACACCTTC. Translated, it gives CASSLGEGDYGYTF. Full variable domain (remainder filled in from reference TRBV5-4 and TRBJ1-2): ETGVTQSPTHLIKTRGQQVTLRCSSQSGHNTVSWYQQALGQGPQFIFQYYREEENGRGNFPPRFSGLQFPNYSSELNVNALELDDSALYLCASSLGEGDYGYTFGSGTRLTVV.

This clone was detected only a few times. CDR3: CAIGNGQGSYEQYF. The CDR3, as DNA: TGTGCCATCGGTAATGGACAGGGTTCCTACGAGCAGTACTTC. The rearrangement uses TRBV10-3 and TRBJ2-7; 8 bases fit TRBD1. The CDR3 totals 14 residues. Germline lookup yields CDR1 ENHRY and CDR2 SYGVKD. J gave up 1 base and V 8 bases, and 7 bases lay outside the gene matches.

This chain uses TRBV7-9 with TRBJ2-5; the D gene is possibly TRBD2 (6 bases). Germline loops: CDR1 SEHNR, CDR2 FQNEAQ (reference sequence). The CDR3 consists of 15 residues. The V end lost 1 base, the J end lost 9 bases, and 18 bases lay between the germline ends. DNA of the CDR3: TGTGCCAGCAGCTTAGGCGGGACGGGTTCGAGAGCCCAGTACTTC. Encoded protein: CASSLGGTGSRAQYF.

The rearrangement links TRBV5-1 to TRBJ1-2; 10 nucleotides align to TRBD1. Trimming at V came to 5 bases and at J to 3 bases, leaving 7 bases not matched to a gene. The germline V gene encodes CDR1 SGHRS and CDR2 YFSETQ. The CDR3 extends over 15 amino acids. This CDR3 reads CASSYGDRGDYGYTF. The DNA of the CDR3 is TGCGCCAGCAGTTACGGGGACAGGGGAGACTATGGCTACACCTTC. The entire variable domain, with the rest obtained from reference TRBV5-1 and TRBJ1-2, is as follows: KAGVTQTPRYLIKTRGQQVTLSCSPISGHRSVSWYQQTPGQGLQFLFEYFSETQRNKGNFPGRFSGRQFSNSRSEMNVSTLELGDSALYLCASSYGDRGDYGYTFGSGTRLTVV.

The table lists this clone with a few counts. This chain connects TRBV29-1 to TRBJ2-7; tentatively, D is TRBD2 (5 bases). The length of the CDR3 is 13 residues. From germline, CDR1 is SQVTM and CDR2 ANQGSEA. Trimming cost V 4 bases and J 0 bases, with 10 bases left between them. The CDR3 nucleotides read TGCAGCGTTGTAGCGACAACCTCCTACGAGCAGTACTTC. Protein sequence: CSVVATTSYEQYF.

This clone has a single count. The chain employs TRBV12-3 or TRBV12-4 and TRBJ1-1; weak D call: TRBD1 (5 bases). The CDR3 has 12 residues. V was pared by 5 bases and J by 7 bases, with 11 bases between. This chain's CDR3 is CASSLREGEAFF. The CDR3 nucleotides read TGTGCCAGCAGTCTCAGGGAGGGTGAAGCTTTCTTT.

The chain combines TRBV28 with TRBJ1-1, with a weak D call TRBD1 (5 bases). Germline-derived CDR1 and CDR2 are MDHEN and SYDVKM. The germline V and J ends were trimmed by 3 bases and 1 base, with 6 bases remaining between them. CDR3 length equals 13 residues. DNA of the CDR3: TGTGCCAGCAGTTTCCAGGGGAACACTGAAGCTTTCTTT. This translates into CASSFQGNTEAFF. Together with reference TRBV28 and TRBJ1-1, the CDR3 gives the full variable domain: DVKVTQSSRYLVKRTGEKVFLECVQDMDHENMFWYRQDPGLGLRLIYFSYDVKMKEKGDIPEGYSVSREKKERFSLILESASTNQTSMYLCASSFQGNTEAFFGQGTRLTVV.

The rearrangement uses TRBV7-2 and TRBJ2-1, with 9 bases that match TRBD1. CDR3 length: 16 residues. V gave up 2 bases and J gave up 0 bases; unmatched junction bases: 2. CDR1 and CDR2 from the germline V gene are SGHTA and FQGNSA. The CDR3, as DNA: TGTGCCAGCAGCTTAAGGGGACAGGGCTCCTACAATGAGCAGTTCTTC. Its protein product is CASSLRGQGSYNEQFF.

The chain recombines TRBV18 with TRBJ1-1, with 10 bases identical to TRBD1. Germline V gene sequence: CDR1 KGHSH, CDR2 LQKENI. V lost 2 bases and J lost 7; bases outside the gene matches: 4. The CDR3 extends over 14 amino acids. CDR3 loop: CASSPTDRGVEAFF. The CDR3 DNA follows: TGTGCCAGCTCACCAACGGACAGGGGGGTTGAAGCTTTCTTT.

Here the CDR3 DNA reads TGTGCCAGCAGCCTAAGGGACAGGGGAACAGATACGCAGTATTTT. Its translation is CASSLRDRGTDTQYF. The chain couples TRBV7-2 to TRBJ2-3; TRBD1 matches at 10 bases. CDR3 length: 15 residues. V lost 5 bases to trimming and J lost 3 bases; unmatched junction nucleotides: 5. Germline CDR1 reads SGHTA; CDR2 reads FQGNSA. The full variable domain, with the rest looked up from reference TRBV7-2 and TRBJ2-3, is GAGVSQSPSNKVTEKGKDVELRCDPISGHTALYWYRQSLGQGLEFLIYFQGNSAPDKSGLPSDRFSAERTGGSVSTLTIQRTQQEDSAVYLCASSLRDRGTDTQYFGPGTRLTVL.

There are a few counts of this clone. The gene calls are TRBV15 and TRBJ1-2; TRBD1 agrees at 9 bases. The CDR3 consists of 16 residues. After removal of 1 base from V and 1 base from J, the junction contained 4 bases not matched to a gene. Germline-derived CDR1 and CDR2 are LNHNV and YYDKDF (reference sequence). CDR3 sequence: CATSRGDRAFNYGYTF. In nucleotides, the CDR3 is TGTGCCACCAGCAGAGGGGACAGGGCGTTTAACTATGGCTACACCTTC.

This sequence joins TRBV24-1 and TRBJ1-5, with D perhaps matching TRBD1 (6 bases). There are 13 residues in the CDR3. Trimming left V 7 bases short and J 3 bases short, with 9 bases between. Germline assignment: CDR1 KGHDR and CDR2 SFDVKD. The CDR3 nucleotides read TGTGCCACCAGCCGGGACATCAATCAGCCCCAGCATTTT. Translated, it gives CATSRDINQPQHF.

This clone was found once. The chain's CDR3 is CASSHGTVQETQYF. The CDR3 region has the DNA TGCGCCAGCAGCCACGGGACTGTCCAAGAGACCCAGTACTTC. This rearrangement joins TRBV5-1 to TRBJ2-5, with a weak D call TRBD2 (6 bases). Germline values: CDR1 SGHRS, CDR2 YFSETQ. The ends were cut back, 4 bases at V and 1 base at J, with 11 bases in the middle. The length of the CDR3 is 14 residues.

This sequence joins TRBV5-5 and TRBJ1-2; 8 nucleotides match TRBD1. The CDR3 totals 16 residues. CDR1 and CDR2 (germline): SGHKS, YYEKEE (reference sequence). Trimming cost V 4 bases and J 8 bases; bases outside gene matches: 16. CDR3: CASSPYLTGTGNGYTF. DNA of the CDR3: TGTGCCAGCAGCCCATACCTAACCGGGACAGGTAACGGCTACACCTTC.

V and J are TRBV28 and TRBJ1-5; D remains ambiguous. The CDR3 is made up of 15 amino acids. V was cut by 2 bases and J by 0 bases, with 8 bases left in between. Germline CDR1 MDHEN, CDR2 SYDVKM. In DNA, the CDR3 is TGTGCCAGCAGTTTACCACTGTTTAGCAATCAGCCCCAGCATTTT. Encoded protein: CASSLPLFSNQPQHF.

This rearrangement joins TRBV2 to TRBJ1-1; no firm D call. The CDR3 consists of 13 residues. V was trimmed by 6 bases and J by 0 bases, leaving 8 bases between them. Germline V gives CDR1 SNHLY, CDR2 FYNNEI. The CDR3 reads CASRRSLNTEAFF. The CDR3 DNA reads TGTGCCAGCAGGAGGAGCTTGAACACTGAAGCTTTCTTT.

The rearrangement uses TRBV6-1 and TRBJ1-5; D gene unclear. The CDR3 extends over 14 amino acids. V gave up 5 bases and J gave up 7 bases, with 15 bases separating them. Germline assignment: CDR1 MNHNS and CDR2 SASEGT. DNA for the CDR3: TGTGCCAGCAGTCCTGACCCGGCGAGGCAGCCCCAGCATTTT. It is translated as CASSPDPARQPQHF.